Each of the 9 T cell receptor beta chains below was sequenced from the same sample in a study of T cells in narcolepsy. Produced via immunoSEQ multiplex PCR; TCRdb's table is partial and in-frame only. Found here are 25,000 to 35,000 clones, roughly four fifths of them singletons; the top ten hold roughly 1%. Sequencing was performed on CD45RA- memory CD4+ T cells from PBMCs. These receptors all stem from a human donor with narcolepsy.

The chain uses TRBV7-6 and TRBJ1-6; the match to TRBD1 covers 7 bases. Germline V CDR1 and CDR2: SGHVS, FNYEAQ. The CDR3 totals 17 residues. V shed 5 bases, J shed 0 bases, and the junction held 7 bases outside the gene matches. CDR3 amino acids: CASSPSRGGSYNSPLHF. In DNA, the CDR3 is TGTGCCAGCAGCCCGTCCAGGGGGGGCTCCTATAATTCACCCCTCCACTTT.

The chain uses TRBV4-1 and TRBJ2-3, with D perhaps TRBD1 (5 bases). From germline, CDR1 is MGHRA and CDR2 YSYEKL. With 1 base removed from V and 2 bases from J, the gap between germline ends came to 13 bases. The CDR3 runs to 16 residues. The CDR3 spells CASSQGFQGLTDTQYF. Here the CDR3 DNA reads TGCGCCAGCAGCCAAGGATTTCAGGGCCTCACAGATACGCAGTATTTT.

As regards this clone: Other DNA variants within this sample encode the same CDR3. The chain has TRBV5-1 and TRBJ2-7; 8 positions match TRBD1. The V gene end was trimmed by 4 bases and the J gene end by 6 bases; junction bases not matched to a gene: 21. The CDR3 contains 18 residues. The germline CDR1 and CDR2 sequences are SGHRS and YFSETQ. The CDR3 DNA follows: TGCGCCAGCAGCCTGCGGACAGGGACGGCACTTCGGGTCGTCGAGCAGTACTTC. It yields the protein CASSLRTGTALRVVEQYF.

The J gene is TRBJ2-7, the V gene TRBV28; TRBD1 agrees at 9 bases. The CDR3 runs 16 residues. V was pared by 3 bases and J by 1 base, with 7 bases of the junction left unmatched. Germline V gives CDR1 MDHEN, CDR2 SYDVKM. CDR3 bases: TGTGCCAGCAGTTTGTGGGGACAGGGAAAATCCTACGAGCAGTACTTC. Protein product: CASSLWGQGKSYEQYF.

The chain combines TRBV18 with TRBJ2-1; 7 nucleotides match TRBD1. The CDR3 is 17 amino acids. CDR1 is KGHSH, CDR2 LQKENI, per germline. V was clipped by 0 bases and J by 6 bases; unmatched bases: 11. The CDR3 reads CASSPPGPGQSFNEQFF. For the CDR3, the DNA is TGTGCCAGCTCACCACCCGGACCGGGACAGAGTTTCAATGAGCAGTTCTTC.

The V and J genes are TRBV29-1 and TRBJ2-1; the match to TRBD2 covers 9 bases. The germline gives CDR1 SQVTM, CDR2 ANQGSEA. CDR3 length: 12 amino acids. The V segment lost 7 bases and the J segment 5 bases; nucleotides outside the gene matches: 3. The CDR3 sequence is CSGRGGNNEQFF. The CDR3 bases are TGCAGCGGGCGGGGGGGTAACAATGAGCAGTTCTTC.

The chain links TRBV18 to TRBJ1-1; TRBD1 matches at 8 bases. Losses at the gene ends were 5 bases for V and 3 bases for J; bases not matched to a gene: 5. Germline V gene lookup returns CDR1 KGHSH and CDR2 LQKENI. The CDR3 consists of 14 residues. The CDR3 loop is CASSTSTGDTEAFF. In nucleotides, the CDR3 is TGTGCCAGCTCAACGTCGACAGGGGACACTGAAGCTTTCTTT. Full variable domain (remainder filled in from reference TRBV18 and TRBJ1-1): NAGVMQNPRHLVRRRGQEARLRCSPMKGHSHVYWYRQLPEEGLKFMVYLQKENIIDESGMPKERFSAEFPKEGPSILRIQQVVRGDSAAYFCASSTSTGDTEAFFGQGTRLTVV.

This chain's CDR3 is CASSEATGSPPLHF. The CDR3 coding sequence is TGTGCCAGCAGTGAAGCAACAGGTTCGCCACCCCTCCACTTT. The V gene is TRBV6-1, the J gene TRBJ1-6; D is possibly TRBD1 (5 bases). Per the germline V gene, CDR1 is MNHNS and CDR2 is SASEGT. V was clipped by 0 bases and J by 11 bases, with 11 bases between them. The CDR3 has 14 amino acids.

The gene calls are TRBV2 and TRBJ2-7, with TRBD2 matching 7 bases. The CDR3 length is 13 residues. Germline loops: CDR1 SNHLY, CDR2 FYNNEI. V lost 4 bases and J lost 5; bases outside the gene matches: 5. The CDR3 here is CASSARLADEQYF. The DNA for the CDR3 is TGTGCCAGCAGTGCTCGACTAGCCGACGAGCAGTACTTC.